Presented here are 30 T cell receptor beta chains from one specimen sequenced in a study of cytomegalovirus exposure and HLA in healthy donors (dated by TCRdb to 2017 to 2019). Libraries were built with the immunoSEQ multiplex PCR assay. The multiplex PCR relied on a mix of 60 forward primers for TCR Vbeta segments and 13 reverse primers for TCR Jbeta segments. This immuneACCESS table, as held by TCRdb, lists in-frame sequences with V and J called but not all clones. Of the missing ones, under half trace to an unresolved V gene in checked studies; the others have no known cause. The sample records some 130,000 clones, around 76% of which are singletons. The ten most abundant clones make up roughly 7.5% of the sample. The specimen was PBMCs. These receptors all stem from a male donor in good health and CMV-seronegative.

The sample holds a few counts of this clone. V usage is TRBV7-9 and J usage is TRBJ1-4; no reliable D call. V was clipped by 1 base and J by 6 bases, with 9 bases between them. Germline CDR1 SEHNR, CDR2 FQNEAQ (reference sequence). This CDR3 contains 14 residues. The CDR3 is CASSLGGRDEKLFF. CDR3 bases: TGTGCCAGCAGCTTAGGAGGGCGGGATGAAAAACTGTTTTTT.

This chain connects TRBV19 to TRBJ2-2, with no clear D. V shed 0 bases and J shed 1 base, with 6 bases lying between them. CDR3 length: 15 residues. Germline V lookup: CDR1 LNHDA, CDR2 SQIVND (reference sequence). The CDR3 sequence is CASSIDRLNTGELFF. The CDR3 nucleotides read TGTGCCAGTAGTATAGACAGATTGAACACCGGGGAGCTGTTTTTT.

Concerning this clone: Its ends do not fully match the called genes, so a read error is possible. The rearrangement uses TRBV7-9 and TRBJ1-4; D perhaps matches TRBD1 (5 bases). CDR3 length: 16 amino acids. Germline V gene sequence: CDR1 SEHNR, CDR2 FQNEAQ (reference sequence). As DNA, the CDR3 is TGTTCCAGCAGCCCCGACCTGGGCAGGGTTAAAGAAAAACTGTTTTTT. It codes for CSSSPDLGRVKEKLFF.

Regarding this clone: Different DNA sequences within this sample yield the same CDR3. The rearrangement uses TRBV6-1 and TRBJ1-1; 10 positions agree with TRBD1. V dropped 8 bases and J dropped 10; count of bases not matched to a gene: 1. CDR1 and CDR2 from the germline V gene are MNHNS and SASEGT. The CDR3 consists of 10 residues. CDR3 protein: CASGQGGAFF. The CDR3 DNA follows: TGTGCCAGCGGACAGGGGGGAGCTTTCTTT.

The genes are TRBV18 and TRBJ1-6; tentative D call: TRBD1 (6 bases). Trimming left V 4 bases short and J 1 base short, with 8 bases between. The CDR3 covers 15 residues. Germline CDR1 is KGHSH and CDR2 is LQKENI. Here the CDR3 reads CASSLQGSYNSPLHF. Written as DNA, the CDR3 is TGTGCCAGCTCACTGCAGGGGTCCTATAATTCACCCCTCCACTTT.

The chain uses TRBV11-2 and TRBJ2-6; weak D call: TRBD1 (5 bases). Germline CDR1 is SGHAT and CDR2 is FQNNGV. CDR3 length: 17 residues. Trimming cost V 1 base and J 1 base, with 11 bases left between them. The CDR3 loop is CASSLVFQGSGANVLTF. CDR3 bases: TGTGCCAGCAGCTTAGTATTCCAGGGTTCTGGGGCCAACGTCCTGACTTTC.

The chain links TRBV5-1 to TRBJ1-1; 8 bases fit TRBD1. The V segment lost 3 bases and the J segment 1 base; nucleotides outside the gene matches: 14. The CDR3 consists of 18 residues. CDR1 SGHRS and CDR2 YFSETQ come from the germline V gene. The CDR3 protein is CASSSIPFSDRGNTEAFF. The CDR3 DNA reads TGCGCCAGCAGCTCCATCCCCTTTTCTGACAGGGGGAACACTGAAGCTTTCTTT. Full variable domain (missing parts from reference TRBV5-1 and TRBJ1-1): KAGVTQTPRYLIKTRGQQVTLSCSPISGHRSVSWYQQTPGQGLQFLFEYFSETQRNKGNFPGRFSGRQFSNSRSEMNVSTLELGDSALYLCASSSIPFSDRGNTEAFFGQGTRLTVV.

The chain joins TRBV7-2 to TRBJ1-5; no reliable D call. This CDR3 is 13 amino acids long. Trimming stripped 1 base from V and 4 bases from J, with 5 bases between. Germline values: CDR1 SGHTA, CDR2 FQGNSA. CDR3 nucleotides: TGTGCCAGCAGCTTAGAACGGAATCAGCCCCAGCATTTT. It encodes CASSLERNQPQHF.

This clone was picked up one time. J is TRBJ1-1 and V is TRBV27, with D maybe TRBD1 (6 bases). The CDR3 totals 13 residues. V was pared by 8 bases and J by 8 bases, with 18 bases between. CDR1 is MNHEY, CDR2 SMNVEV, per germline (reference sequence). CDR3: CASYPGGRTEAFF. The CDR3 coding sequence is TGTGCCAGCTACCCGGGGGGCCGGACCGAAGCTTTCTTT.

This clone was counted a few times. The chain recombines TRBV4-3 with TRBJ2-7, with D unclear. Trimming cost V 1 base and J 4 bases, with 11 bases left between them. CDR1 and CDR2 (germline): LGHNA, YSLEER. The CDR3 runs 14 residues. CDR3 in amino acids: CASSQGLELYEQYF. The CDR3 DNA reads as TGCGCCAGCAGCCAAGGGTTGGAGTTATACGAGCAGTACTTC.

J is TRBJ2-3 and V is TRBV7-9; no definite D call. There are 15 residues in the CDR3. Germline CDR1 and CDR2: SEHNR and FQNEAQ (reference sequence). Trimming took off 5 bases at V and 2 bases at J, with 14 bases between the two ends. The CDR3 DNA reads as TGTGCCAGCAGCGTGCTTCGCACAGCCACAGATACGCAGTATTTT. Translation: CASSVLRTATDTQYF.

This chain links TRBV6-6 with TRBJ1-1, with TRBD1 matching over 7 bases. V was pared by 6 bases and J by 4 bases, with 5 bases of the junction left unmatched. CDR3 length: 13 residues. The germline V gene encodes CDR1 MNHNY and CDR2 SVGAGI (reference sequence). The CDR3 sequence: CASSPDRATEAFF. The CDR3 DNA is TGTGCCAGCAGCCCAGACAGGGCCACTGAAGCTTTCTTT.

This clone has more than one count but fewer than ten. The rearrangement joins TRBV25-1 to TRBJ1-1; 9 bases are shared with TRBD1. Germline values: CDR1 MGHDK, CDR2 SYGVNS. This CDR3 is built from 17 residues. J lost 7 bases, V lost 1 base, and 13 bases had no gene match. In DNA form, the CDR3 reads TGTGCCAGCAGTGAATCCTCTTGGGGACAGGGTATCGGTGAAGCTTTCTTT. Protein product: CASSESSWGQGIGEAFF.

This chain connects TRBV7-9 to TRBJ2-7; D might be TRBD1 (5 bases). The CDR3 sequence is 16 residues long. V lost 5 bases to trimming and J lost 0 bases, with 17 bases between them. Germline lookup yields CDR1 SEHNR and CDR2 FQNEAQ (reference sequence). Here the CDR3 reads CASSPPTDKSSYEQYF. CDR3 bases: TGTGCCAGCAGCCCACCGACGGACAAAAGCTCCTACGAGCAGTACTTC.

The CDR3 DNA sequence: TGTGCCACCATATACTGGACTAGCGGGGGCTCCTACGAGCAGTACTTC. This encodes CATIYWTSGGSYEQYF. The chain joins TRBV6-6 to TRBJ2-7, with 13 nucleotides matching TRBD2. CDR1 is MNHNY, CDR2 SVGAGI, per germline (reference sequence). This CDR3 has 16 amino acids. V gave up 10 bases and J gave up 0 bases; unmatched junction bases: 9.

Only one count was recorded for this clone. The chain joins TRBV30 to TRBJ2-4, with D unclear. The ends were cut back, 3 bases at V and 3 bases at J, with 9 bases in the middle. Germline lookup yields CDR1 GTSNPN and CDR2 SVGIG (reference sequence). CDR3 length: 13 amino acids. This chain's CDR3 is CAWRSRGKNIQYF. As DNA, the CDR3 is TGTGCCTGGAGGAGTCGTGGCAAAAACATTCAGTACTTC.

This chain links TRBV18 with TRBJ1-4; 11 bases agree with TRBD1. Trimming took 3 bases from V and 7 from J; bases not matched to a gene: 7. CDR1 and CDR2 from the germline V gene are KGHSH and LQKENI. The CDR3 spans 16 residues. The CDR3 loop reads CASSPGQGAIAEKLFF. CDR3 coding DNA: TGTGCCAGCTCACCTGGACAGGGGGCTATCGCTGAAAAACTGTTTTTT.

This clone was observed at least ten times. The chain joins TRBV6-1 to TRBJ1-2; 8 nucleotides line up with TRBD1. Germline V CDR1 and CDR2: MNHNS, SASEGT. The junction had 8 bases not matched to a gene; V was cut back by 2 bases and J by 6 bases. The CDR3 is 15 residues long. The CDR3 spells CASSEPGRGHDGYTF. The CDR3 DNA follows: TGTGCCAGCAGTGAACCTGGCAGGGGGCATGATGGCTACACCTTC.

This chain uses TRBV27 with TRBJ1-1; 8 nucleotides line up with TRBD1. The CDR3 contains 14 residues. The V segment lost 7 bases and the J segment 1 base; nucleotides outside the gene matches: 5. Germline loops: CDR1 MNHEY, CDR2 SMNVEV (reference sequence). Written as DNA, the CDR3 is TGTGCCAGCATCCCGGACAGGGAGAACACTGAAGCTTTCTTT. Amino acid sequence: CASIPDRENTEAFF.

V and J are TRBV7-2 and TRBJ2-5; 8 bases match TRBD2. The germline V gene encodes CDR1 SGHTA and CDR2 FQGNSA. V trimming: 8 bases; J trimming: 5 bases; junction bases outside the gene matches: 13. This CDR3 has 15 amino acids. CDR3 loop: CASQKDGRAAETQYF. The CDR3 DNA is TGTGCCAGCCAAAAGGACGGGAGGGCGGCGGAGACCCAGTACTTC.

The chain has TRBV2 and TRBJ2-3, with a possible D match to TRBD1 (8 bases). The ends were cut back, 4 bases at V and 3 bases at J, with 14 bases in the middle. This CDR3 spans 15 amino acids. Germline V gene data show CDR1 as SNHLY and CDR2 as FYNNEI. The chain's CDR3 is CASSGQGRGTDTQYF. The CDR3, as DNA: TGTGCCAGCAGTGGACAGGGGAGGGGGACAGATACGCAGTATTTT.

The chain joins TRBV10-3 to TRBJ1-1; D possibly corresponds to TRBD1 (6 bases). CDR3 length: 17 amino acids. Between the trimmed V and J ends, which lost 2 bases and 2 bases, there was a span of 18 bases. The germline V gene encodes CDR1 ENHRY and CDR2 SYGVKD. The CDR3 coding sequence is TGTGCCATCAGTGAGGGCAGGGGACAATACGGAAACACTGAAGCTTTCTTT. Translating gives CAISEGRGQYGNTEAFF.

This clone has just a few counts. This chain links TRBV16 with TRBJ1-2; 8 bases are a match to TRBD1. CDR3 length: 15 amino acids. Per the germline V gene, CDR1 is KGHSY and CDR2 is FQNENV. The V and J ends lost 2 bases and 6 bases, in that order; junction bases with no gene match: 8. CDR3 in DNA: TGTGCCAGCAGCCAAATGGAGGACAGGGTCGATGGCTACACCTTC. Encoded protein: CASSQMEDRVDGYTF. Complete variable domain (other parts from reference TRBV16 and TRBJ1-2): GEEVAQTPKHLVRGEGQKAKLYCAPIKGHSYVFWYQQVLKNEFKFLISFQNENVFDETGMPKERFSAKCLPNSPCSLEIQATKLEDSAVYFCASSQMEDRVDGYTFGSGTRLTVV.

The chain couples TRBV19 to TRBJ2-2, with TRBD2 identical over 10 bases. The trim removed 5 bases at V and 3 bases at J, leaving 6 bases unmatched. CDR3 length equals 16 residues. Germline loops: CDR1 LNHDA, CDR2 SQIVND (reference sequence). CDR3 amino acids: CASSYGSGGYTGELFF. The CDR3 region has the DNA TGTGCCAGTAGTTATGGTAGCGGGGGGTACACCGGGGAGCTGTTTTTT.

The chain couples TRBV28 to TRBJ1-3; 7 bases are shared with TRBD1. Trimming cost V 2 bases and J 0 bases; bases outside gene matches: 7. CDR3 length: 17 amino acids. CDR1 is MDHEN and CDR2 is SYDVKM in the germline V gene. CDR3 amino acids: CASSLGRQGYSGNTIYF. The CDR3 DNA sequence: TGTGCCAGCAGTTTAGGTCGACAGGGCTACTCTGGAAACACCATATATTTT.

The chain combines TRBV19 with TRBJ2-2; tentatively, D is TRBD1 (5 bases). CDR3 length: 15 residues. Trimming took 5 bases from V and 5 from J, leaving 15 bases between them. Germline V gene lookup returns CDR1 LNHDA and CDR2 SQIVND (reference sequence). The CDR3 bases are TGTGCCAGTAGTCTCGGACACGGAGTAACCGGGGAGCTGTTTTTT. Translating gives CASSLGHGVTGELFF. The full variable domain, completed using reference TRBV19 and TRBJ2-2, is DGGITQSPKYLFRKEGQNVTLSCEQNLNHDAMYWYRQDPGQGLRLIYYSQIVNDFQKGDIAEGYSVSREKKESFPLTVTSAQKNPTAFYLCASSLGHGVTGELFFGEGSRLTVL.

This clone has a single count. V usage is TRBV27 and J usage is TRBJ2-7, with D unclear. This CDR3 has 17 residues. V dropped 5 bases and J dropped 3 bases, with 23 bases sitting between them. CDR1 MNHEY and CDR2 SMNVEV come from the germline V gene (reference sequence). CDR3 bases: TGTGCCAGCAGTACAAATTCGAGGCGGCTCCATTTCTACGAGCAGTACTTC. Its translation is CASSTNSRRLHFYEQYF.

This chain connects TRBV19 to TRBJ1-5; a possible D gene is TRBD1 (5 bases). Per the germline V gene, CDR1 is LNHDA and CDR2 is SQIVND (reference sequence). Trimming pared 3 bases from V and 6 bases from J, leaving 9 bases between. CDR3 length: 13 amino acids. The CDR3 reads CASSIQGAQPQHF. The CDR3 bases are TGTGCCAGTAGTATTCAAGGGGCTCAGCCCCAGCATTTT. Filled out from reference TRBV19 and TRBJ1-5, the complete variable domain reads DGGITQSPKYLFRKEGQNVTLSCEQNLNHDAMYWYRQDPGQGLRLIYYSQIVNDFQKGDIAEGYSVSREKKESFPLTVTSAQKNPTAFYLCASSIQGAQPQHFGDGTRLSIL.

This clone was counted between two and nine times. The J gene is TRBJ1-2, the V gene TRBV7-9, with TRBD1 matching 8 bases. The CDR3 has 17 residues. CDR1 is SEHNR and CDR2 is FQNEAQ in the germline V gene (reference sequence). Trimming took 5 bases from V and 2 from J; bases not matched to a gene: 13. The CDR3 coding sequence is TGTGCCAGCAGCCCTATACCCCCGGGACAGGCGAACTATGGCTACACCTTC. Protein sequence: CASSPIPPGQANYGYTF.

This clone was counted between two and nine times. The chain has TRBV30 and TRBJ1-2; 9 bases line up with TRBD1. The CDR3 runs to 14 residues. Germline CDR1 and CDR2: GTSNPN and SVGIG (reference sequence). J lost 7 bases, V lost 5 bases, and 11 bases had no gene match. Here the CDR3 DNA reads TGTGCCTGGGCCGGGACAGGGAGACGGAGTGGCTACACCTTC. Translation: CAWAGTGRRSGYTF.